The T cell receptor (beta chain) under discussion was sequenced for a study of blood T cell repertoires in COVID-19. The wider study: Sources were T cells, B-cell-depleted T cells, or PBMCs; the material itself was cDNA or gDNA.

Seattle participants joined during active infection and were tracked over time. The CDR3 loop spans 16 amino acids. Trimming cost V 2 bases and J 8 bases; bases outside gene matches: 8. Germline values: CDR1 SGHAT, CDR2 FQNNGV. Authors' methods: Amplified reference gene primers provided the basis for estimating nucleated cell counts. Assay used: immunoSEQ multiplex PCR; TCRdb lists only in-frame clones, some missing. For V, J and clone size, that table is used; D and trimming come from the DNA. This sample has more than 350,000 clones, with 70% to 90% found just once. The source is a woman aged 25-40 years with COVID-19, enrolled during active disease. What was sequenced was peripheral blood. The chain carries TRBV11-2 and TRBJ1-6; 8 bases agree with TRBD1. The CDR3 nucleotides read TGTGCCAGCAGCTTACGGGGGGACAGGTCTTATTCACCCCTCCACTTT. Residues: CASSLRGDRSYSPLHF.